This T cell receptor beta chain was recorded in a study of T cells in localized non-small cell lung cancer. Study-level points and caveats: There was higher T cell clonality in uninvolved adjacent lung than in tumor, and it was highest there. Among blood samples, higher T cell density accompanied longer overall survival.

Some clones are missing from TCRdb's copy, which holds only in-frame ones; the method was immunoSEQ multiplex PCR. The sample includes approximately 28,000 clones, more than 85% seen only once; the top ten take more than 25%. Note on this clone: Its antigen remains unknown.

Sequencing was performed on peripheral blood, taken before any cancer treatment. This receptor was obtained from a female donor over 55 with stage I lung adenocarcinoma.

The CDR3 nucleotides read TGTGCCAGCAGCTTAAGCCGGGGGGTGGAGACCCAGTACTTC. Its translation is CASSLSRGVETQYF. This chain uses TRBV7-2 with TRBJ2-5; 7 positions agree with TRBD2. CDR3 size: 14 residues. Germline V gene sequence: CDR1 SGHTA, CDR2 FQGNSA. Trimming cost V 2 bases and J 5 bases; bases outside gene matches: 5.